A single sample is the source of the 32 T cell receptor beta chains below, sequenced in a study of control samples from healthy donors and cancer patients (dated by TCRdb to 2020 to 2022). Library preparation was by the immunoSEQ multiplex PCR assay. TCRdb took over this immuneACCESS table, retaining in-frame rearrangements with V and J assigned. Such tables are incomplete; in checked studies, under half of the missing clones stem from an unresolved V gene, and the remainder is unexplained. The table for this sample lists some 90,000 clones; 85% to 90% of them were counted only once. Clones ranked in the top ten supply 7.6% of the sample. The sequenced sample consisted of blood. These receptors were collected from a woman in her fifties or sixties in good health.

V gene TRBV5-4 combines with J gene TRBJ1-2, with D maybe TRBD1 (6 bases). V lost 1 base and J 5 bases, leaving 12 bases between the germline ends. This CDR3 has 14 amino acids. Germline CDR1 reads SGHNT; CDR2 reads YYREEE (reference sequence). The CDR3, as DNA: TGTGCCAGCAGCTTGCCAGACAGGCTTTATGGCTACACCTTC. Translation: CASSLPDRLYGYTF.

This clone was picked up one time. The chain is built from TRBV2 and TRBJ2-7; D is uncertain. V shed 6 bases and J shed 6 bases, with 21 bases lying between them. The CDR3 extends over 15 amino acids. The germline V gene encodes CDR1 SNHLY and CDR2 FYNNEI. The CDR3 nucleotides are TGTGCCAGCAGCGATCCTAGGTTTCCCGGTGGCGAGCAGTACTTC. Encoded protein: CASSDPRFPGGEQYF.

This chain uses TRBV6-5 with TRBJ2-7, with D possibly being TRBD2 (5 bases). CDR3 size: 13 residues. Germline V lookup: CDR1 MNHEY, CDR2 SVGAGI. V gave up 8 bases and J gave up 0 bases, with 11 bases separating them. This CDR3 reads CASGIGSSYEQYF. CDR3 DNA sequence: TGTGCCAGCGGTATTGGGAGCTCCTACGAGCAGTACTTC.

This sequence joins TRBV30 and TRBJ1-1, with 7 bases fitting TRBD1. Germline V lookup: CDR1 GTSNPN, CDR2 SVGIG (reference sequence). This CDR3 is 13 amino acids long. With 2 bases clipped from V and 5 bases from J, the junction kept 5 bases outside the gene matches. CDR3 loop: CAWSWQGGTEAFF. The CDR3 DNA follows: TGTGCCTGGAGTTGGCAGGGGGGAACTGAAGCTTTCTTT.

The chain has TRBV27 and TRBJ2-1; tentatively, D is TRBD1 (5 bases). Trimming took 2 bases from V and 12 from J, leaving 29 bases between them. Germline assignment: CDR1 MNHEY and CDR2 SMNVEV (reference sequence). The CDR3 covers 18 residues. The CDR3 is CASSLNGIPGSDSQGQFF. DNA of the CDR3: TGTGCCAGCAGTTTAAACGGCATCCCAGGTTCCGATTCCCAGGGGCAGTTCTTC.

CDR3 sequence: CASSWGVTEQYF. CDR3 bases: TGTGCCAGCAGCTGGGGTGTCACGGAGCAGTACTTC. The chain recombines TRBV7-2 with TRBJ2-7, with D uncertain. The V and J ends lost 4 bases and 7 bases respectively, with 11 bases between them. From germline, CDR1 is SGHTA and CDR2 FQGNSA. This CDR3 has 12 residues.

The rearrangement uses TRBV30 and TRBJ2-3; perhaps TRBD2 as D (5 bases). Germline V gives CDR1 GTSNPN, CDR2 SVGIG (reference sequence). V was pared by 2 bases and J by 4 bases, with 13 bases between. The CDR3 extends over 14 amino acids. The DNA of the CDR3 is TGTGCCTGGAGTATCCTAACTAGTGCAGATACGCAGTATTTT. This gives the protein CAWSILTSADTQYF.

The V call is TRBV6-6, the J call TRBJ1-1, with 8 bases fitting TRBD1. Germline V lookup: CDR1 MNHNY, CDR2 SVGAGI (reference sequence). This CDR3 comprises 15 residues. V shed 2 bases, J shed 5 bases, and the junction held 7 bases outside the gene matches. This chain's CDR3 is CASSYPGQERTEAFF. Written as DNA, the CDR3 is TGTGCCAGCAGTTACCCGGGACAGGAAAGAACTGAAGCTTTCTTT.

The J gene is TRBJ1-1, the V gene TRBV7-9, with 10 bases lining up with TRBD1. Germline trimming cut 5 bases from V and 5 bases from J; bases unmatched to any gene: 11. CDR3 length: 16 residues. Germline V gene sequence: CDR1 SEHNR, CDR2 FQNEAQ (reference sequence). This CDR3 reads CASSPDRGGVVTEAFF. CDR3 bases: TGTGCCAGCAGCCCGGACAGGGGGGGTGTAGTAACTGAAGCTTTCTTT.

The chain has TRBV15 and TRBJ1-1; tentatively, D is TRBD1 (6 bases). Germline CDR1 is LNHNV and CDR2 is YYDKDF (reference sequence). This CDR3 is 16 amino acids long. V lost 1 base and J 0 bases, leaving 12 bases between the germline ends. The CDR3 spells CATSRGVDSMNTEAFF. In nucleotides, the CDR3 is TGTGCCACCAGCAGAGGAGTGGACAGTATGAACACTGAAGCTTTCTTT. The whole variable domain, remainder taken from reference TRBV15 and TRBJ1-1, is DAMVIQNPRYQVTQFGKPVTLSCSQTLNHNVMYWYQQKSSQAPKLLFHYYDKDFNNEADTPDNFQSRRPNTSFCFLDIRSPGLGDTAMYLCATSRGVDSMNTEAFFGQGTRLTVV.

The chain employs TRBV5-1 and TRBJ2-3; 8 bases line up with TRBD2. The junction had 4 bases not matched to a gene; V was cut back by 0 bases and J by 4 bases. Per germline, CDR1 SGHRS and CDR2 YFSETQ. CDR3 length equals 15 residues. In DNA form, the CDR3 reads TGCGCCAGCAGCTTGGACGGGGGGGCCCCAGATACGCAGTATTTT. As protein: CASSLDGGAPDTQYF.

This clone was seen a single time. This chain joins TRBV30 and TRBJ1-5, with 9 bases that match TRBD1. V trimming: 5 bases; J trimming: 3 bases; junction bases outside the gene matches: 11. The CDR3 spans 16 residues. Germline V gene lookup returns CDR1 GTSNPN and CDR2 SVGIG (reference sequence). The CDR3 DNA reads TGTGCCTGGGATACAGGGGGCGCCGGTCTCAATCAGCCCCAGCATTTT. This translates into CAWDTGGAGLNQPQHF.

The genes are TRBV19 and TRBJ1-1, with 8 bases that match TRBD1. Germline CDR1 reads LNHDA; CDR2 reads SQIVND (reference sequence). This CDR3 has 15 amino acids. V shed 5 bases, J shed 5 bases, and the junction held 10 bases outside the gene matches. The CDR3 protein is CASSPRDRQSTEAFF. CDR3 sequence (DNA): TGTGCCAGTAGTCCCCGGGACAGGCAATCGACTGAAGCTTTCTTT.

This chain's CDR3 is CASSLGPRTSQNYEQYF. The CDR3 region has the DNA TGTGCCAGCAGTCTGGGACCTCGGACTTCCCAAAACTACGAGCAGTACTTC. The chain is built from TRBV28 and TRBJ2-7, with D perhaps being TRBD1 or TRBD2 (5 bases each). Per the germline V gene, CDR1 is MDHEN and CDR2 is SYDVKM. Trimming stripped 5 bases from V and 3 bases from J, with 23 bases between. This CDR3 has 17 amino acids.

The V and J genes are TRBV5-6 and TRBJ2-6; D not resolved. Trimming left V 0 bases short and J 0 bases short, with 7 bases between. The CDR3 sequence is 16 residues long. CDR1 is SGHDT and CDR2 is YYEEEE in the germline V gene. The CDR3 DNA follows: TGTGCCAGCAGCTTGGGACTGCCCTCTGGGGCCAACGTCCTGACTTTC. Protein sequence: CASSLGLPSGANVLTF.

The chain couples TRBV5-4 to TRBJ2-1; no reliable D call. Trimming shortened V by 0 bases and J by 4 bases, and 5 bases separated the two germline ends. This CDR3 region has 13 residues. The germline CDR1 and CDR2 sequences are SGHNT and YYREEE (reference sequence). The CDR3 reads CASSLAVYNEQFF. Written as DNA, the CDR3 is TGTGCCAGCAGCTTGGCAGTATACAATGAGCAGTTCTTC.

The chain is built from TRBV28 and TRBJ1-2; D uncertain. Per the germline V gene, CDR1 is MDHEN and CDR2 is SYDVKM. CDR3 length equals 13 residues. V was shortened by 6 bases and J by 2 bases, with 10 bases between the two germline ends. The CDR3 loop reads CASSPSRNYGYTF. The CDR3 bases are TGTGCCAGCAGCCCATCTCGCAACTATGGCTACACCTTC.

The chain is built from TRBV3-1 (or the pseudogene TRBV3-2) and TRBJ2-1, with TRBD1 matching over 11 bases. CDR1 is LGHDT and CDR2 is YNNKEL in the germline V gene (reference sequence). The CDR3 length is 21 residues. The V gene end was trimmed by 1 base and the J gene end by 0 bases; junction bases not matched to a gene: 14. Here the CDR3 reads CASSQGLRTGGFESSYNEQFF. The CDR3 DNA reads as TGTGCCAGCAGCCAAGGTTTAAGGACAGGGGGCTTTGAGAGCTCCTACAATGAGCAGTTCTTC.

The V gene is TRBV7-2, the J gene TRBJ2-3, with 9 bases matching TRBD2. The germline V gene encodes CDR1 SGHTA and CDR2 FQGNSA. V was pared by 3 bases and J by 1 base, with 5 bases of the junction left unmatched. There are 16 residues in the CDR3. The CDR3 region has the DNA TGTGCCAGCAGCTTGTGGCGGGGGGGCGGCACAGATACGCAGTATTTT. Amino acids: CASSLWRGGGTDTQYF.

V is TRBV7-9 and J is TRBJ2-1, with TRBD2 matching over 9 bases. CDR1 and CDR2 from the germline V gene are SEHNR and FQNEAQ (reference sequence). This CDR3 has 16 residues. Losses at the gene ends were 3 bases for V and 5 bases for J; bases not matched to a gene: 8. The chain's CDR3 is CASSLGSGTSHNEQFF. In nucleotides, the CDR3 is TGTGCCAGCAGCTTGGGTTCCGGGACTAGCCACAATGAGCAGTTCTTC.

Comment on this clone: One end of the junction varies from germline; a read error may be responsible. V is TRBV7-2 and J is TRBJ2-7; tentatively, D is TRBD2 (6 bases). The V gene's germline CDR1 is SGHTA and CDR2 FQGNSA. The CDR3 consists of 11 residues. The CDR3, as DNA: TGTGCCTGCAGCCCCGGGACTCGGATGTACTTC. Translated: CACSPGTRMYF.

This chain joins TRBV2 and TRBJ1-4, with TRBD1 as a possible D gene (5 bases). Trimming took 3 bases from V and 7 from J, leaving 12 bases between them. Germline values: CDR1 SNHLY, CDR2 FYNNEI. The CDR3 totals 14 residues. The chain's CDR3 is CASSEGREFEKLFF. The CDR3 nucleotides are TGTGCCAGCAGTGAGGGCAGGGAATTTGAAAAACTGTTTTTT.

The chain is built from TRBV27 and TRBJ2-7; the D gene is possibly TRBD2 (6 bases). The V gene's germline CDR1 is MNHEY and CDR2 SMNVEV (reference sequence). This CDR3 is built from 13 residues. Trimming took 7 bases from V and 2 from J, leaving 12 bases between them. CDR3 in DNA: TGTGCCAGCATGCCCCGCGGGGCCTACGAGCAGTACTTC. This sequence encodes CASMPRGAYEQYF.

The V gene is TRBV25-1, the J gene TRBJ2-7; maybe TRBD2 (5 bases). Germline loops: CDR1 MGHDK, CDR2 SYGVNS. The CDR3 has 12 amino acids. The V and J ends lost 3 bases and 4 bases respectively, with 7 bases between them. The CDR3 sequence is CASSEGVYEQYF. The CDR3 region has the DNA TGTGCCAGCAGTGAGGGAGTTTACGAGCAGTACTTC.

CDR3 sequence reads: CASSGPDRPWANVLTF. The DNA for the CDR3 is TGTGCCAGCAGTGGACCGGACAGGCCCTGGGCCAACGTCCTGACTTTC. The rearrangement links TRBV6-1 to TRBJ2-6, with 7 positions matching TRBD1. Germline trimming cut 4 bases from V and 5 bases from J; bases unmatched to any gene: 8. Germline CDR1 and CDR2: MNHNS and SASEGT. This CDR3 has 16 residues.

The gene calls are TRBV5-1 and TRBJ2-6, with D maybe TRBD1 (6 bases). The ends were cut back, 1 base at V and 0 bases at J, with 11 bases in the middle. Germline CDR1 reads SGHRS; CDR2 reads YFSETQ. The CDR3 is made up of 17 amino acids. The CDR3 sequence: CASSLWDIGSGANVLTF. The CDR3, as DNA: TGCGCCAGCAGCTTGTGGGACATAGGCTCTGGGGCCAACGTCCTGACTTTC.

The chain combines TRBV6-2 or TRBV6-3 with TRBJ2-7; 7 nucleotides align to TRBD2. The CDR3 spans 12 residues. Germline CDR1 and CDR2: MNHEY and SVGEGT. V trimming: 4 bases; J trimming: 7 bases; junction bases outside the gene matches: 4. CDR3 sequence: CASSWTSGEQYF. CDR3 DNA: TGTGCCAGCAGTTGGACTAGTGGGGAGCAGTACTTC.

CDR3 sequence (DNA): TGTGCCAGCAGTGACGGTAGAGGATCCACAGATACGCAGTATTTT. This sequence encodes CASSDGRGSTDTQYF. The V call is TRBV6-4, the J call TRBJ2-3; D call uncertain. Trimming removed 2 bases at V and 2 bases at J, with 11 bases between. Germline V gene lookup returns CDR1 MRHNA and CDR2 SNTAGT. The CDR3 runs 15 residues.

The gene calls are TRBV9 and TRBJ2-6; D is ambiguous. Germline V gives CDR1 SGDLS, CDR2 YYNGEE. CDR3 length: 15 amino acids. V was shortened by 3 bases and J by 2 bases, with 9 bases between the two germline ends. The CDR3 region has the DNA TGTGCCAGCAGCGCGTCTGGGGCTGGGGCCAACGTCCTGACTTTC. Protein: CASSASGAGANVLTF.

The chain couples TRBV27 to TRBJ1-2, with unresolved D. V lost 6 bases to trimming and J lost 3 bases, with 11 bases between them. The CDR3 length is 13 residues. Germline CDR1 and CDR2: MNHEY and SMNVEV (reference sequence). CDR3 sequence: CASSSTRYYGYTF. The CDR3 coding sequence is TGTGCCAGCAGCTCTACACGATACTATGGCTACACCTTC.

The V and J genes are TRBV27 and TRBJ2-7; perhaps TRBD2 as D (6 bases). In germline, CDR1 is MNHEY, CDR2 SMNVEV (reference sequence). With 2 bases removed from V and 4 bases from J, the gap between germline ends came to 9 bases. The CDR3 is 13 amino acids. The DNA for the CDR3 is TGTGCCAGCAGTTTAGAAGGAGGGTACGAGCAGTACTTC. Protein product: CASSLEGGYEQYF.

The chain employs TRBV2 and TRBJ2-3; TRBD2 agrees at 14 bases. Germline values: CDR1 SNHLY, CDR2 FYNNEI. CDR3 length equals 17 residues. V lost 0 bases, J lost 5 bases, and 4 bases stayed unmatched. CDR3 amino acids: CASSEARLAGGGDTQYF. Written as DNA, the CDR3 is TGTGCCAGCAGTGAAGCTAGACTAGCGGGGGGGGGAGATACGCAGTATTTT.